Below are 21 T cell receptor beta chains sequenced from a single sample in a study of beta chain features in type 1 diabetes. Study outcomes and limitations: There was a moderate but significant shortening of TCRB CDR3s in all four CD4+ subsets of Type 1 diabetes patients.

These receptors have no identified antigens. Isolated RNA was reverse transcribed in full, so expressed TCRB transcripts were sequenced. The repertoire was sequenced with immunoSEQ multiplex PCR; TCRdb's copy has only in-frame clones and lacks some. The sample has over 55,000 clones; around 56% are singletons. Sequenced input: Tregs from blood. The receptors originated from a woman in her 40s with type 1 diabetes.

The chain's CDR3 is CASSQDRFGYTF. CDR3 nucleotide sequence: TGTGCCAGCAGCCAGGACAGGTTTGGCTACACCTTC. This chain links TRBV7-2 with TRBJ1-2; 7 nucleotides align to TRBD1. This CDR3 region has 12 residues. V trimming: 5 bases; J trimming: 7 bases; junction bases outside the gene matches: 4. Germline V gene lookup returns CDR1 SGHTA and CDR2 FQGNSA.

For the CDR3, the DNA is TGTGCCAGCAGCGTTAGGGGGACAAGGAATGAAAAACTGTTTTTT. Protein: CASSVRGTRNEKLFF. The chain combines TRBV9 with TRBJ1-4; possibly TRBD1 for D (6 bases). The CDR3 spans 15 residues. Germline V gives CDR1 SGDLS, CDR2 YYNGEE. Trimming left V 2 bases short and J 5 bases short, with 13 bases between.

This clone was recorded a few times. The chain recombines TRBV2 with TRBJ2-5; 13 nucleotides align to TRBD2. The V gene's germline CDR1 is SNHLY and CDR2 FYNNEI. J was trimmed by 5 bases and V by 8 bases; bases with no gene match: 5. The length of the CDR3 is 14 residues. The CDR3 is CASPGTSGEETQYF. CDR3 DNA sequence: TGTGCCAGCCCGGGGACTAGCGGGGAGGAGACCCAGTACTTC. Full variable domain (missing parts from reference TRBV2 and TRBJ2-5): EPEVTQTPSHQVTQMGQEVILRCVPISNHLYFYWYRQILGQKVEFLVSFYNNEISEKSEIFDDQFSVERPDGSNFTLKIRSTKLEDSAMYFCASPGTSGEETQYFGPGTRLLVL.

In its sample, this clone was seen a few times. As DNA, the CDR3 is TGTGCCAGCGACCGCGGCGGAGGAGAGACCCAGTACTTC. It encodes CASDRGGGETQYF. The rearrangement uses TRBV7-9 and TRBJ2-5; D is possibly TRBD2 (5 bases). V was clipped by 8 bases and J by 4 bases, with 14 bases between them. The germline gives CDR1 SEHNR, CDR2 FQNEAQ (reference sequence). CDR3 length equals 13 residues. Supplemented by reference TRBV7-9 and TRBJ2-5, the full variable domain reads DTGVSQNPRHKITKRGQNVTFRCDPISEHNRLYWYRQTLGQGPEFLTYFQNEAQLEKSRLLSDRFSAERPKGSFSTLEIQRTEQGDSAMYLCASDRGGGETQYFGPGTRLLVL.

The chain recombines TRBV28 with TRBJ1-1; D is perhaps TRBD1 (5 bases). CDR1 is MDHEN, CDR2 SYDVKM, per germline. V lost 4 bases and J lost 4, with 13 bases in between. CDR3 length equals 14 residues. The chain's CDR3 is CASSYGHRGTEAFF. DNA of the CDR3: TGTGCCAGCAGTTACGGACACCGTGGCACTGAAGCTTTCTTT.

This clone was seen a handful of times. The chain recombines TRBV28 with TRBJ2-6, with D perhaps TRBD2 (6 bases). The CDR3 length is 16 residues. CDR1 is MDHEN and CDR2 is SYDVKM in the germline V gene. Trimming removed 2 bases at V and 3 bases at J, with 11 bases between. The CDR3 spells CASSLRWGVGANVLTF. The CDR3, as DNA: TGTGCCAGCAGTTTACGGTGGGGGGTTGGGGCCAACGTCCTGACTTTC.

This sequence joins TRBV28 and TRBJ2-2; D remains ambiguous. V lost 2 bases, J lost 2 bases, and 15 bases lay in between. Germline V gives CDR1 MDHEN, CDR2 SYDVKM. The CDR3 is made up of 17 amino acids. CDR3 DNA sequence: TGTGCCAGCAGTTTAGGTCAAAGAGCTCCAAACACCGGGGAGCTGTTTTTT. Residues: CASSLGQRAPNTGELFF.

This sequence joins TRBV10-3 and TRBJ2-2; 10 nucleotides line up with TRBD1. The CDR3 is 16 amino acids. Germline V gene lookup returns CDR1 ENHRY and CDR2 SYGVKD. V lost 0 bases, J lost 6 bases, and 4 bases stayed unmatched. The CDR3 loop reads CAISESTGQGSGELFF. The CDR3 nucleotides read TGTGCCATCAGTGAGTCAACGGGACAGGGGTCCGGGGAGCTGTTTTTT.

This sequence joins TRBV28 and TRBJ1-2; the match to TRBD1 covers 8 bases. V shed 7 bases and J 4 bases; nucleotides not matched to a gene: 8. The V gene's germline CDR1 is MDHEN and CDR2 SYDVKM. There are 14 residues in the CDR3. The CDR3: CASTTPGGIYGYTF. In DNA form, the CDR3 reads TGTGCCAGCACCACTCCAGGGGGCATCTATGGCTACACCTTC.

This clone occurred once. V is TRBV7-2 and J is TRBJ1-5; tentative D call: TRBD1 (5 bases). Germline CDR1 is SGHTA and CDR2 is FQGNSA. The CDR3 extends over 14 amino acids. V dropped 4 bases and J dropped 6 bases, with 13 bases sitting between them. The CDR3, as DNA: TGTGCCAGCAGCTCCGGCGGGGGATTTCAGCCCCAGCATTTT. Protein product: CASSSGGGFQPQHF.

V gene TRBV11-1 combines with J gene TRBJ2-7; D gene uncertain. Germline V lookup: CDR1 SGHAT, CDR2 FQDESV (reference sequence). Trimming pared 2 bases from V and 2 bases from J, leaving 7 bases between. The CDR3 consists of 13 residues. CDR3 nucleotide sequence: TGTGCCAGCAGCTTAACAGCCACCTACGAGCAGTACTTC. Translating it yields CASSLTATYEQYF. Based on the CDR3 plus reference TRBV11-1 and TRBJ2-7, the full variable domain is EAEVAQSPRYKITEKSQAVAFWCDPISGHATLYWYRQILGQGPELLVQFQDESVVDDSQLPKDRFSAERLKGVDSTLKIQPAELGDSAMYLCASSLTATYEQYFGPGTRLTVT.

The chain links TRBV2 to TRBJ1-5, with D perhaps TRBD1 (6 bases). Germline assignment: CDR1 SNHLY and CDR2 FYNNEI. V lost 5 bases to trimming and J lost 4 bases, with 15 bases between them. The CDR3 has 15 amino acids. The CDR3 bases are TGTGCCAGCAGTTATCTGGACAGTGGTAATCAGCCCCAGCATTTT. Amino acid sequence: CASSYLDSGNQPQHF.

V gene TRBV10-3 combines with J gene TRBJ1-6, with 9 bases matching TRBD1. The junction had 7 bases not matched to a gene; V was cut back by 6 bases and J by 10 bases. CDR1 and CDR2 (germline): ENHRY, SYGVKD. The CDR3 has 14 amino acids. CDR3 residues: CAIRSGQGDSPLHF. The CDR3 DNA follows: TGTGCCATCAGGTCGGGACAGGGTGACTCACCCCTCCACTTT.

This chain joins TRBV5-1 and TRBJ2-2; 7 bases align to TRBD2. The CDR3 extends over 17 amino acids. The V segment lost 4 bases and the J segment 0 bases; nucleotides outside the gene matches: 9. Per the germline V gene, CDR1 is SGHRS and CDR2 is YFSETQ. CDR3 region: CASSVGRTFSNTGELFF. The DNA of the CDR3 is TGCGCCAGCAGCGTCGGGAGGACCTTTTCGAACACCGGGGAGCTGTTTTTT.

The rearrangement uses TRBV6-5 and TRBJ1-3, with TRBD1 matching 7 bases. V shed 7 bases and J 4 bases; nucleotides not matched to a gene: 7. There are 14 residues in the CDR3. CDR1 and CDR2 from the germline V gene are MNHEY and SVGAGI. The CDR3 reads CASIPTGVGNTIYF. CDR3 nucleotides: TGTGCCAGCATCCCTACAGGGGTGGGAAACACCATATATTTT.

The chain is built from TRBV29-1 and TRBJ1-5; 7 positions match TRBD1. J gave up 2 bases and V 4 bases, and 2 bases lay outside the gene matches. The CDR3 extends over 13 amino acids. Germline V gene data show CDR1 as SQVTM and CDR2 as ANQGSEA. CDR3 nucleotides: TGCAGCGTTGTCGGGACAGGCAATCAGCCCCAGCATTTT. Protein: CSVVGTGNQPQHF.

This clone was detected once. CDR3 amino acids: CASSQGHSSYNEQFF. Here the CDR3 DNA reads TGCGCCAGCAGCCAAGGTCATAGCTCCTACAATGAGCAGTTCTTC. The gene calls are TRBV4-3 and TRBJ2-1; D is undetermined. Trimming cost V 1 base and J 0 bases, with 7 bases left between them. CDR3 length: 15 amino acids. Germline V gene data show CDR1 as LGHNA and CDR2 as YSLEER.

The chain links TRBV7-9 to TRBJ1-2, with D maybe TRBD1 (5 bases). V shed 2 bases and J shed 8 bases, with 9 bases lying between them. The CDR3 length is 12 residues. Germline CDR1 and CDR2: SEHNR and FQNEAQ (reference sequence). The CDR3 region is CASSLPQGGYTF. The DNA for the CDR3 is TGTGCCAGCAGCTTACCCCAGGGCGGCTACACCTTC.

The chain joins TRBV7-2 to TRBJ2-7; D is unresolved. Germline lookup yields CDR1 SGHTA and CDR2 FQGNSA. V lost 1 base and J lost 3, with 10 bases in between. The CDR3 covers 14 residues. The CDR3 DNA sequence: TGTGCCAGCAGCTTAGTTGCAGTACACTACGAGCAGTACTTC. As protein: CASSLVAVHYEQYF.

In its sample, this clone was seen a few times. V usage is TRBV5-1 and J usage is TRBJ2-1, with 8 bases identical to TRBD2. Per germline, CDR1 SGHRS and CDR2 YFSETQ. The CDR3 length is 14 residues. Germline trimming cut 5 bases from V and 4 bases from J; bases unmatched to any gene: 5. As DNA, the CDR3 is TGCGCCAGCAGTAGCGGGATCGCTTACAATGAGCAGTTCTTC. This translates into CASSSGIAYNEQFF.

The rearrangement links TRBV28 to TRBJ2-7, with TRBD2 matching over 11 bases. The CDR3 is made up of 18 amino acids. With 6 bases clipped from V and 0 bases from J, the junction kept 13 bases outside the gene matches. Germline loops: CDR1 MDHEN, CDR2 SYDVKM. The CDR3 spells CASSYSGTSGFSSYEQYF. The DNA of the CDR3 is TGTGCCAGCAGCTATTCCGGGACTAGCGGATTTTCCTCCTACGAGCAGTACTTC.